The 3 T cell receptor beta chains in this list originate from one sample, sequenced in a study of T cells in Graves' hyperthyroidism and ophthalmopathy. TCR beta CDR3 region amplification was performed from RNA transcripts. Primed by the HTBI set, a first-round RT-PCR was run on the TCR CDR3. In TCRdb, the multiplex PCR reads were re-called with MiXCR into one record per CDR3 protein. The table includes around 300,000 distinct CDR3 sequences, over 11% detected once. Sequencing was carried out using blood. Source of these receptors: a woman aged 30 to 39 with Graves' hyperthyroidism.

This clonotype was detected ten times or more. This rearrangement joins TRBV20-1 to TRBJ2-3; 11 nucleotides agree with TRBD2. Germline CDR1 reads DFQATT; CDR2 reads SNEGSKA (reference sequence). This CDR3 spans 14 amino acids. CDR3 nucleotides: TGCAGCGCCTCTTCAGGTAGCGGGAGGGAAACGCAGTATTTT. Translated: CSASSGSGRETQYF.

This clonotype was seen more than once but under ten times. The V gene is TRBV19, the J gene TRBJ2-1; 8 bases fit TRBD2. V lost 5 bases and J lost 9; bases outside the gene matches: 12. Germline CDR1 LNHDA, CDR2 SQIVND (reference sequence). CDR3 length: 15 amino acids. The CDR3 region has the DNA TGTGCCAGTAGTGTACCGGGACTAGTCTTCCTTGAGCAGTTCTTC. It yields the protein CASSVPGLVFLEQFF.

The V and J genes are TRBV30 and TRBJ2-3; D is unresolved. Trimming left V 4 bases short and J 4 bases short, with 6 bases between. CDR3 size: 11 residues. Germline loops: CDR1 GTSNPN, CDR2 SVGIG (reference sequence). CDR3 region: CAWNAADTQYF. CDR3 coding DNA: TGTGCCTGGAACGCGGCAGATACGCAGTATTTT.